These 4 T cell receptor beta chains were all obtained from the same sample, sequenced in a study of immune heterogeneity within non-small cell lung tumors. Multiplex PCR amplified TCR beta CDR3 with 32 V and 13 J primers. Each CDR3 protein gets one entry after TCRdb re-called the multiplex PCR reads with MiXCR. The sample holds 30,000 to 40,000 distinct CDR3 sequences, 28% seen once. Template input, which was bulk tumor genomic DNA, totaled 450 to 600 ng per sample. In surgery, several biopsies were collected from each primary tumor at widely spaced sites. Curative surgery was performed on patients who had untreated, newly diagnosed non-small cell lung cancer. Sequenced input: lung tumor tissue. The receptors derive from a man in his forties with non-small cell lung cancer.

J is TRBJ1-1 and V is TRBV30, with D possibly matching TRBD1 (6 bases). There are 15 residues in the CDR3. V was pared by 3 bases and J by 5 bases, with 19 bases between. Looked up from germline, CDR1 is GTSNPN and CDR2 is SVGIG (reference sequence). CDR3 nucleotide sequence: TGTGCCTGGAGGGGGGCCGCGACAGTCTATACTGAAGCTTTCTTT. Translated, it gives CAWRGAATVYTEAFF.

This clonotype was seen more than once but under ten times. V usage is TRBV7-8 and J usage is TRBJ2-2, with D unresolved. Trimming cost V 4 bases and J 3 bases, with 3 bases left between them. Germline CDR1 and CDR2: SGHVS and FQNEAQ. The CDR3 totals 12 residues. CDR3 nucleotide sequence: TGTGCCAGCAGCTGGGACACCGGGGAGCTGTTTTTT. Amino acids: CASSWDTGELFF.

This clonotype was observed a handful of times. The CDR3 DNA reads as TGTGCCAGCAGCCCAGGACTAGCTAGCACAGATACGCAGTATTTT. It encodes CASSPGLASTDTQYF. The J gene is TRBJ2-3, the V gene TRBV3-1; 8 bases match TRBD2. This CDR3 comprises 15 residues. V trimming: 4 bases; J trimming: 0 bases; junction bases outside the gene matches: 3. Germline CDR1 reads LGHDT; CDR2 reads YNNKEL (reference sequence).

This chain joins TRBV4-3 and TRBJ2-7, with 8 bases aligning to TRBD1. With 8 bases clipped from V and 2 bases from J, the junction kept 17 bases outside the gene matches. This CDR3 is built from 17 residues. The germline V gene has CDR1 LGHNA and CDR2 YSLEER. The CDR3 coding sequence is TGCGCCAGCTCAGGTTCCCACTTACAGGGGGGCACCTACGAGCAGTACTTC. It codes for CASSGSHLQGGTYEQYF.